Given below is one TCR beta chain in context. Its antigen is currently unknown. This entry belongs to a study of cytomegalovirus exposure and HLA in healthy donors. Points from the study as a whole: An assumption of roughly uniform sequencing depth across donors underlay the presence/absence analyses.

Trimming took 0 bases from V and 3 from J, leaving 13 bases between them. Germline loops: CDR1 MNHNS, CDR2 SASEGT. The CDR3 length is 16 residues. Participants comprised healthy donors of bone marrow. With 60 Vbeta and 13 Jbeta primers, the PCR was carried out. Produced via immunoSEQ multiplex PCR; TCRdb's table is partial and in-frame only. There are approximately 130,000 clones in the sample; approximately 83% occur only once, and 1% to 1.5% lies in the top ten. The rearrangement links TRBV6-1 to TRBJ2-3, with D hard to call. Specimen: PBMCs. The TCR originated in a girl aged 2-10 years in good health and CMV-seronegative. The CDR3 region has the DNA TGTGCCAGCAGTGAAGCGTATGCCTTTCGGACAGATACGCAGTATTTT. Amino acid sequence: CASSEAYAFRTDTQYF.